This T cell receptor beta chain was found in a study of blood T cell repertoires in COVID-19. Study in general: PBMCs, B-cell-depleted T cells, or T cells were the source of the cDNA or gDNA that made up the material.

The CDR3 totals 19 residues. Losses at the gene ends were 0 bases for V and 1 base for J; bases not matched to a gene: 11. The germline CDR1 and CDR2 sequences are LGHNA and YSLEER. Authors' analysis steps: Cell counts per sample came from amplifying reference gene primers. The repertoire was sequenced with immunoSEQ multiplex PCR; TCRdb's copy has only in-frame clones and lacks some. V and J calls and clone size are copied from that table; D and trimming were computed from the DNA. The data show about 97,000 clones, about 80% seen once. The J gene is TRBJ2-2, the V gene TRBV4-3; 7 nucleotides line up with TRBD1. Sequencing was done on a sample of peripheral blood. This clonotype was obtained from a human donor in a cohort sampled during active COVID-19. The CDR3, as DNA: TGCGCCAGCAGCCAAGACCCATTCCCTAGACAGGGGAACACCGGGGAGCTGTTTTTT. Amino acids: CASSQDPFPRQGNTGELFF.